Presented here are 24 T cell receptor beta chains from one specimen sequenced in a study of PD-1 blockade in classical Hodgkin lymphoma. Measured with immunoSEQ multiplex PCR; TCRdb has only the in-frame clones, and not every one. Counted here are about 30,000 clones, roughly 70% occurring once; the ten biggest clones make up about 15%. All patients experienced relapse after autologous stem cell transplantation, and brentuximab vedotin exposure was variable. The sample in question was peripheral blood mononuclear cells (PBMCs), obtained before the second cycle of nivolumab. Source of these receptors: a human donor with classical Hodgkin lymphoma.

DNA for the CDR3: TGTGCCAGCAGCTTAGACTTTGACCGCCGGAACCAAGAGACCCAGTACTTC. Translated: CASSLDFDRRNQETQYF. The V and J genes are TRBV7-9 and TRBJ2-5; D gene ambiguous. This CDR3 contains 17 residues. Germline V CDR1 and CDR2: SEHNR, FQNEAQ (reference sequence). The V end lost 1 base, the J end lost 0 bases, and 15 bases lay between the germline ends.

V usage is TRBV2 and J usage is TRBJ1-6; the match to TRBD1 covers 7 bases. This CDR3 comprises 16 residues. V gave up 6 bases and J gave up 0 bases; unmatched junction bases: 5. Per the germline V gene, CDR1 is SNHLY and CDR2 is FYNNEI. CDR3 sequence: CASRGQTSSYNSPLHF. CDR3 nucleotides: TGTGCCAGCAGGGGACAGACGAGCTCCTATAATTCACCCCTCCACTTT.

This clone was counted between two and nine times. The V call is TRBV19, the J call TRBJ1-6; TRBD1 is a possible D gene (5 bases). This CDR3 spans 14 amino acids. CDR1 is LNHDA, CDR2 SQIVND, per germline (reference sequence). Between the trimmed V and J ends, which lost 5 bases and 7 bases, there was a span of 12 bases. The CDR3 here is CASSVDRVNSPLHF. DNA of the CDR3: TGTGCCAGTAGTGTCGACAGAGTCAATTCACCCCTCCACTTT.

J is TRBJ2-3 and V is TRBV10-3, with a weak D call TRBD2 (5 bases). Germline CDR1 reads ENHRY; CDR2 reads SYGVKD. The CDR3 has 11 residues. V was pared by 8 bases and J by 6 bases, with 9 bases between. In DNA form, the CDR3 reads TGTGCCATCGGAGGCTCCGATACGCAGTATTTT. It specifies CAIGGSDTQYF.

This clone turned up a few times. The chain recombines TRBV5-4 with TRBJ2-7; D is unclear. The CDR3 contains 13 residues. In germline, CDR1 is SGHNT, CDR2 YYREEE (reference sequence). The V end was cut by 0 bases, the J end by 0 bases, with 4 bases between. The CDR3 sequence is CASSLGNSYEQYF. CDR3 coding DNA: TGTGCCAGCAGCTTGGGCAACTCCTACGAGCAGTACTTC.

The V call is TRBV7-2, the J call TRBJ1-1; D call uncertain. The CDR3 runs to 14 residues. Per germline, CDR1 SGHTA and CDR2 FQGNSA. The V and J ends lost 5 bases and 2 bases respectively, with 12 bases between them. The CDR3 loop is CASSPPRANTEAFF. CDR3 coding DNA: TGTGCCAGCAGCCCCCCGAGGGCCAACACTGAAGCTTTCTTT.

The chain links TRBV28 to TRBJ1-1; unclear D gene. Trimming took 2 bases from V and 9 from J, leaving 13 bases between them. The CDR3 extends over 13 amino acids. The germline gives CDR1 MDHEN, CDR2 SYDVKM. CDR3 in DNA: TGTGCCAGCAGTTTACCGTACTTGATACAAGCTTTCTTT. Translating gives CASSLPYLIQAFF.

This chain connects TRBV7-2 to TRBJ1-6; D possibly corresponds to TRBD1 (6 bases). V lost 5 bases and J lost 8, with 19 bases in between. The CDR3 spans 16 residues. From germline, CDR1 is SGHTA and CDR2 FQGNSA. Here the CDR3 reads CASSRSAGARDSPLHF. The CDR3 nucleotides read TGTGCCAGCAGCCGATCGGCAGGGGCTAGGGATTCACCCCTCCACTTT.

This rearrangement joins TRBV28 to TRBJ2-2; 8 nucleotides line up with TRBD2. Germline lookup yields CDR1 MDHEN and CDR2 SYDVKM. The CDR3 runs 15 residues. V shed 6 bases, J shed 0 bases, and the junction held 3 bases outside the gene matches. This CDR3 reads CASRPGLANTGELFF. In DNA, the CDR3 is TGTGCCAGCAGGCCGGGACTAGCGAACACCGGGGAGCTGTTTTTT. Full variable domain (remainder filled in from reference TRBV28 and TRBJ2-2): DVKVTQSSRYLVKRTGEKVFLECVQDMDHENMFWYRQDPGLGLRLIYFSYDVKMKEKGDIPEGYSVSREKKERFSLILESASTNQTSMYLCASRPGLANTGELFFGEGSRLTVL.

This clone has only a few counts. V usage is TRBV28 and J usage is TRBJ1-2; 8 nucleotides line up with TRBD1. CDR1 MDHEN and CDR2 SYDVKM come from the germline V gene. The CDR3 covers 17 residues. V lost 8 bases to trimming and J lost 4 bases; unmatched junction nucleotides: 18. The CDR3 nucleotides read TGTGCCAGCGCTTCCGGGACAGGTGGTTTAAGGGGCTATGGCTACACCTTC. Protein sequence: CASASGTGGLRGYGYTF.

The V call is TRBV14, the J call TRBJ1-3; D is uncertain. Trimming took off 3 bases at V and 4 bases at J, with 10 bases between the two ends. Germline assignment: CDR1 SGHDN and CDR2 FVKESK. The CDR3 has 14 residues. In nucleotides, the CDR3 is TGTGCCAGCAGCCAGCGGATATACGGAAACACCATATATTTT. Its protein is CASSQRIYGNTIYF.

J is TRBJ2-7 and V is TRBV21-1; whether TRBD1, the table's D call, matches the DNA was not checked. TRBV21-1 is a known pseudogene. This CDR3 contains 15 residues. In DNA, the CDR3 is TGTGCCAGCAGCTCTCGAGACAGGGAAACCTACGAGCAGTACGTC. It translates to CASSSRDRETYEQYV.

V gene TRBV6-1 combines with J gene TRBJ1-2; TRBD1 is a possible D gene (5 bases). Germline V gene lookup returns CDR1 MNHNS and CDR2 SASEGT. CDR3 size: 11 residues. Trimming removed 5 bases from V and 8 bases from J, with 9 bases in between. The CDR3 reads CASSSGGGYTF. CDR3 in DNA: TGTGCCAGCAGTTCGGGGGGAGGCTACACCTTC.

CDR3 DNA sequence: TGTGCCAGCAGCCAGCTGGGACAGAAGACTGAAGCTTTCTTT. Protein: CASSQLGQKTEAFF. V usage is TRBV4-2 and J usage is TRBJ1-1, with 7 bases identical to TRBD1. V shed 3 bases and J 5 bases; nucleotides not matched to a gene: 6. There are 14 residues in the CDR3. Germline loops: CDR1 LGHNA, CDR2 YNFKEQ.

The chain joins TRBV19 to TRBJ1-2, with D unresolved. Trimming shortened V by 0 bases and J by 4 bases, and 12 bases separated the two germline ends. This CDR3 has 15 residues. Germline V gene sequence: CDR1 LNHDA, CDR2 SQIVND (reference sequence). The chain's CDR3 is CASSIDPDGFYGYTF. CDR3 DNA sequence: TGTGCCAGTAGTATAGACCCGGACGGCTTCTATGGCTACACCTTC.

The V gene is TRBV7-8, the J gene TRBJ1-5, with D perhaps matching TRBD1 (6 bases). The CDR3 has 14 amino acids. Germline V lookup: CDR1 SGHVS, CDR2 FQNEAQ. V was trimmed by 1 base and J by 4 bases, leaving 8 bases between them. CDR3 residues: CASSLGGLNQPQHF. The CDR3 DNA sequence: TGTGCCAGCAGCTTAGGGGGGCTGAATCAGCCCCAGCATTTT.

The chain employs TRBV28 and TRBJ1-2; 8 positions match TRBD1. The ends lost 2 bases at V and 7 bases at J; junction bases unmatched: 12. In germline, CDR1 is MDHEN, CDR2 SYDVKM. The CDR3 extends over 16 amino acids. This CDR3 is CASSLTDGQGDGGYTF. CDR3 nucleotides: TGTGCCAGCAGTTTAACCGATGGACAGGGTGATGGTGGCTACACCTTC.

The CDR3 nucleotides read TGTGCCAGCAGTGAAGACCGGACAGGGGGCGGATGGAAGCCCCAGCATTTT. Protein sequence: CASSEDRTGGGWKPQHF. The J gene is TRBJ1-5, the V gene TRBV6-1, with 11 bases aligning to TRBD1. The length of the CDR3 is 17 residues. J lost 8 bases, V lost 1 base, and 10 bases had no gene match. Germline V lookup: CDR1 MNHNS, CDR2 SASEGT.

The chain carries TRBV19 and TRBJ2-5; tentatively, D is TRBD1 (6 bases). The CDR3 is made up of 13 amino acids. V dropped 5 bases and J dropped 4 bases, with 11 bases sitting between them. CDR1 LNHDA and CDR2 SQIVND come from the germline V gene (reference sequence). CDR3 in amino acids: CASSLWGRETQYF. As DNA, the CDR3 is TGTGCCAGTAGTCTGTGGGGGCGAGAGACCCAGTACTTC.

The CDR3 region has the DNA TGTGCCAGCAGCCAAAGAGACAGGCGCAACACTGAAGCTTTCTTT. Its protein product is CASSQRDRRNTEAFF. The chain uses TRBV5-5 and TRBJ1-1; tentative D call: TRBD1 (6 bases). The CDR3 covers 15 residues. V was clipped by 4 bases and J by 2 bases, with 15 bases between them. CDR1 is SGHKS, CDR2 YYEKEE, per germline (reference sequence).

This clone is categorized as medium-sized (0.01 to 0.1%). The chain joins TRBV7-2 to TRBJ2-5; possible D gene TRBD1, 6 bases. The CDR3 contains 13 residues. CDR1 is SGHTA, CDR2 FQGNSA, per germline. V lost 6 bases, J lost 5 bases, and 13 bases lay in between. DNA of the CDR3: TGTGCCAGCAGGCCCATGGGGGCGGAGACCCAGTACTTC. Its protein is CASRPMGAETQYF.

V gene TRBV7-9 combines with J gene TRBJ2-3, with 10 bases matching TRBD1. With 5 bases clipped from V and 9 bases from J, the junction kept 5 bases outside the gene matches. Germline CDR1 reads SEHNR; CDR2 reads FQNEAQ (reference sequence). There are 13 residues in the CDR3. CDR3 sequence reads: CASSRETGGTQYF. CDR3 sequence (DNA): TGTGCCAGCAGCCGAGAGACAGGGGGCACGCAGTATTTT.

The chain uses TRBV6-5 and TRBJ1-2; no reliable D call. The V gene's germline CDR1 is MNHEY and CDR2 SVGAGI. Trimming pared 0 bases from V and 7 bases from J, leaving 12 bases between. The CDR3 runs 14 residues. CDR3 sequence reads: CASSYSASGSGYTF. In nucleotides, the CDR3 is TGTGCCAGCAGTTACTCCGCATCCGGATCTGGCTACACCTTC.

The chain is built from TRBV28 and TRBJ1-4, with 8 bases that match TRBD1. From germline, CDR1 is MDHEN and CDR2 SYDVKM. V dropped 6 bases and J dropped 4; count of bases not matched to a gene: 7. This CDR3 is built from 15 residues. This CDR3 reads CASSRRQGLNEKLFF. The CDR3 nucleotides read TGTGCCAGCAGCCGCAGACAGGGGCTTAATGAAAAACTGTTTTTT.